This entry describes one TCR beta chain. Its antigen remains unidentified. The sample belongs to a study of lymphopenia after photon versus proton radiotherapy. The study, taken as a whole, reports: After lymphocyte nadir, photon-treated repertoires showed oligoclonal expansion, especially CD8+ Temra. Relative stability marked proton patients; photon patients lost diversity and naive cells. Authors raise, but do not show, better survival with proton therapy.

Trimming took 4 bases from V and 3 from J, leaving 9 bases between them. CDR3 size: 14 residues. Germline values: CDR1 ENHRY, CDR2 SYGVKD. Some clones are missing from TCRdb's copy, which holds only in-frame ones; the method was immunoSEQ multiplex PCR. The sample holds about 14,000 clones, approximately 80% seen once. This receptor was identified in a man aged 45 to 65 with gastric cancer. This rearrangement joins TRBV10-3 to TRBJ2-2; unclear D gene. The sample in question was peripheral blood, obtained from a patient treated with photon-based radiotherapy. This CDR3 reads CAISVERDTGELFF. The CDR3 DNA sequence: TGTGCCATCAGTGTCGAACGGGACACCGGGGAGCTGTTTTTT.